This T cell receptor (beta chain) was identified during a study of blood T cell repertoires in COVID-19. Per the original data handling: The authors estimated nucleated cell counts from reference gene primer amplification. Assay used: immunoSEQ multiplex PCR; TCRdb lists only in-frame clones, some missing. The D gene and trimming were derived from the DNA, and the V and J assignments and clone size from that table. The sample carries fewer than 80,000 clones, 70% to 90% recorded once. Trimming removed 7 bases from V and 6 bases from J; junction bases left unmatched: 13. Germline V gives CDR1 MDHEN, CDR2 SYDVKM. CDR3 length: 16 residues.

Sequencing input: peripheral blood. This rearrangement joins TRBV28 to TRBJ2-3, with 10 bases that match TRBD2. The TCR originated in a man aged 80 or over with COVID-19, enrolled during active disease. CDR3 DNA: TGTGCCAGCAAGCGGCCGAGCGGGGGGGCTACCGATACGCAGTATTTT. Translated: CASKRPSGGATDTQYF.